The 18 T cell receptor beta chains below all came from one sample that was sequenced in a study of blood T cell repertoires in COVID-19. The repertoire was sequenced with immunoSEQ multiplex PCR; TCRdb's copy has only in-frame clones and lacks some. The sample carries fewer than 350,000 clones, around 86% recorded once. Sequenced input: peripheral blood. Receptors originate from a woman in her 30s who had recovered from COVID-19.

The rearrangement links TRBV29-1 to TRBJ1-2, with D uncertain. The CDR3 is made up of 12 amino acids. CDR1 is SQVTM, CDR2 ANQGSEA, per germline. The V gene lost 6 bases and the J gene lost 7 bases, with 15 bases spanning the gap. For the CDR3, the DNA is TGCAGCGTGAAGTACGGCGGAGGTGGCTACACCTTC. It is translated as CSVKYGGGGYTF.

The chain combines TRBV6-5 with TRBJ1-3, with D uncertain. Trimming pared 8 bases from V and 2 bases from J, leaving 16 bases between. CDR3 size: 15 residues. Germline CDR1 and CDR2: MNHEY and SVGAGI. CDR3 in amino acids: CASRRLAEAGNTIYF. CDR3 bases: TGTGCCAGCCGTCGCCTGGCAGAAGCTGGAAACACCATATATTTT.

The chain is built from TRBV30 and TRBJ2-7, with D possibly being TRBD1 (5 bases). Trimming left V 2 bases short and J 9 bases short, with 23 bases between. CDR1 and CDR2 from the germline V gene are GTSNPN and SVGIG (reference sequence). This CDR3 region has 15 residues. The CDR3 loop is CAWSRTDSLYDGQYF. Written as DNA, the CDR3 is TGTGCCTGGAGTAGGACCGACAGCCTCTACGATGGGCAGTACTTC.

This chain connects TRBV3-1 (or the pseudogene TRBV3-2) to TRBJ1-2; D is uncertain. V lost 1 base and J 1 base, leaving 7 bases between the germline ends. Germline V gene lookup returns CDR1 LGHDT and CDR2 YNNKEL (reference sequence). The CDR3 extends over 14 amino acids. The CDR3 reads CASSQVGLNYGYTF. The DNA of the CDR3 is TGTGCCAGCAGCCAAGTTGGGCTTAACTATGGCTACACCTTC.

The chain uses TRBV11-2 and TRBJ2-1, with 10 bases lining up with TRBD2. CDR1 and CDR2 (germline): SGHAT, FQNNGV. CDR3 length: 18 residues. J gave up 8 bases and V 0 bases, and 13 bases lay outside the gene matches. Here the CDR3 reads CASSLDRRLAGDYDEQFF. The CDR3 DNA sequence: TGTGCCAGCAGCTTAGATCGTAGGCTAGCGGGAGATTACGATGAGCAGTTCTTC. Based on the CDR3 plus reference TRBV11-2 and TRBJ2-1, the full variable domain is EAGVAQSPRYKIIEKRQSVAFWCNPISGHATLYWYQQILGQGPKLLIQFQNNGVVDDSQLPKDRFSAERLKGVDSTLKIQPAKLEDSAVYLCASSLDRRLAGDYDEQFFGPGTRLTVL.

The chain joins TRBV29-1 to TRBJ2-2, with 9 bases aligning to TRBD1. The CDR3 is 14 residues long. With 6 bases clipped from V and 2 bases from J, the junction kept 4 bases outside the gene matches. CDR1 and CDR2 from the germline V gene are SQVTM and ANQGSEA. Written as DNA, the CDR3 is TGCAGCGTGAAGGGACAGGGCAACACCGGGGAGCTGTTTTTT. Translating it yields CSVKGQGNTGELFF.

The rearrangement uses TRBV6-6 and TRBJ1-5; D call uncertain. CDR3 length: 15 amino acids. The V end was cut by 5 bases, the J end by 3 bases, with 14 bases between. The V gene's germline CDR1 is MNHNY and CDR2 SVGAGI (reference sequence). The CDR3, as DNA: TGTGCCAGCAGTCCCCTCAGAGACTCCAATCAGCCCCAGCATTTT. This codes for CASSPLRDSNQPQHF.

This clone was picked up one time. The J gene is TRBJ1-4, the V gene TRBV6-5; D gene ambiguous. The V gene's germline CDR1 is MNHEY and CDR2 SVGAGI. V gave up 8 bases and J gave up 0 bases, with 13 bases separating them. The CDR3 has 15 residues. CDR3 amino acids: CASSQTFATNEKLFF. The CDR3, as DNA: TGTGCCAGCTCGCAGACATTCGCAACTAATGAAAAACTGTTTTTT.

In its sample, this clone was seen once. This chain links TRBV5-1 with TRBJ1-1; D gene unclear. Germline V CDR1 and CDR2: SGHRS, YFSETQ. The germline V and J ends were trimmed by 3 bases and 2 bases, with 8 bases remaining between them. The CDR3 extends over 13 amino acids. CDR3 nucleotides: TGCGCCAGCAGCTCGACACAAAACACTGAAGCTTTCTTT. This translates into CASSSTQNTEAFF.

The chain employs TRBV2 and TRBJ2-5; 14 bases match TRBD2. Germline assignment: CDR1 SNHLY and CDR2 FYNNEI. This CDR3 spans 16 amino acids. Unmatched junction bases numbered 2, after V lost 1 base and J lost 4 bases. CDR3 sequence: CASSEGGLAGVETQYF. The CDR3 DNA reads as TGTGCCAGCAGTGAAGGGGGACTAGCGGGAGTAGAGACCCAGTACTTC.

This chain joins TRBV6-2 or TRBV6-3 and TRBJ2-7; 15 bases align to TRBD2. The CDR3 is 15 residues long. J gave up 7 bases and V 6 bases, and 7 bases lay outside the gene matches. In germline, CDR1 is MNHEY, CDR2 SVGEGT. The CDR3 is CASSPGLAGGLEQYF. The DNA of the CDR3 is TGTGCCAGCAGCCCGGGACTAGCGGGGGGCTTGGAGCAGTACTTC.

CDR3 sequence reads: CATSTSGDTGELFF. For the CDR3, the DNA is TGTGCCACCTCGACTAGCGGGGACACCGGGGAGCTGTTTTTT. This chain uses TRBV10-3 with TRBJ2-2; 11 bases agree with TRBD2. Trimming at V came to 10 bases and at J to 3 bases, leaving 4 bases not matched to a gene. The length of the CDR3 is 14 residues. In germline, CDR1 is ENHRY, CDR2 SYGVKD.

This rearrangement joins TRBV28 to TRBJ1-2; D possibly corresponds to TRBD1 (6 bases). V was cut by 7 bases and J by 8 bases, with 14 bases left in between. Looked up from germline, CDR1 is MDHEN and CDR2 is SYDVKM. The CDR3 length is 12 residues. CDR3 bases: TGTGCCAGCATCAAGGGGGGGGACGGCTACACCTTC. Amino acid sequence: CASIKGGDGYTF.

The chain recombines TRBV15 with TRBJ2-2, with D possibly being TRBD2 (5 bases). The CDR3 extends over 16 amino acids. Germline V gives CDR1 LNHNV, CDR2 YYDKDF (reference sequence). The V end was cut by 3 bases, the J end by 6 bases, with 17 bases between. The CDR3 DNA follows: TGTGCCACCAGCAGCGTAACGATGCGAGGGCCCGGGGAGCTGTTTTTT. Amino acids: CATSSVTMRGPGELFF.

The chain has TRBV5-1 and TRBJ2-3; D perhaps matches TRBD2 (6 bases). The CDR3 contains 17 residues. Germline CDR1 SGHRS, CDR2 YFSETQ. With 0 bases removed from V and 4 bases from J, the gap between germline ends came to 18 bases. In DNA, the CDR3 is TGCGCCAGCAGCTTGGGGCCTCTAGCGAGTAGTTCAGATACGCAGTATTTT. It encodes CASSLGPLASSSDTQYF.

The rearrangement joins TRBV7-9 to TRBJ2-2; TRBD1 agrees at 9 bases. CDR3 size: 14 residues. Trimming cost V 7 bases and J 2 bases; bases outside gene matches: 2. Per germline, CDR1 SEHNR and CDR2 FQNEAQ (reference sequence). CDR3 sequence: CASMDRGNTGELFF. DNA of the CDR3: TGTGCCAGCATGGACAGGGGTAACACCGGGGAGCTGTTTTTT.

There are a few counts of this clone. This chain links TRBV7-2 with TRBJ2-3; maybe TRBD2 (6 bases). Germline CDR1 is SGHTA and CDR2 is FQGNSA. This CDR3 comprises 17 residues. Trimming cost V 5 bases and J 5 bases, with 23 bases left between them. Written as DNA, the CDR3 is TGTGCCAGCAGCCTTGGCGCGGGTCTAGCGAGCCGAGATACGCAGTATTTT. Protein: CASSLGAGLASRDTQYF. The whole variable domain, filled in from reference TRBV7-2 and TRBJ2-3, reads GAGVSQSPSNKVTEKGKDVELRCDPISGHTALYWYRQSLGQGLEFLIYFQGNSAPDKSGLPSDRFSAERTGGSVSTLTIQRTQQEDSAVYLCASSLGAGLASRDTQYFGPGTRLTVL.

The chain employs TRBV5-1 and TRBJ2-5, with D possibly matching TRBD1 (6 bases). Trimming stripped 0 bases from V and 4 bases from J, with 13 bases between. Germline V lookup: CDR1 SGHRS, CDR2 YFSETQ. The CDR3 runs 15 residues. This CDR3 is CASSLASGEGETQYF. The CDR3 bases are TGCGCCAGCAGCTTGGCTTCAGGGGAAGGAGAGACCCAGTACTTC. The complete variable domain, with remaining parts taken from reference TRBV5-1 and TRBJ2-5, reads KAGVTQTPRYLIKTRGQQVTLSCSPISGHRSVSWYQQTPGQGLQFLFEYFSETQRNKGNFPGRFSGRQFSNSRSEMNVSTLELGDSALYLCASSLASGEGETQYFGPGTRLLVL.